This T cell receptor beta chain stems from a study of T cells in Graves' hyperthyroidism and ophthalmopathy. Findings and caveats of the study: Prediction of ophthalmopathy progression came a median around 6 months pre-onset. Appearing also in blood were most of the thyroid clonotypes expanded above 0.001.

The TCR beta CDR3 regions underwent amplification using RNA transcripts as the source. An initial round of RT-PCR targeting the TCR CDR3 relied on the HTBI primer set. Each CDR3 protein is one row after TCRdb ran MiXCR on the multiplex PCR reads. This repertoire shows around 570,000 distinct CDR3 sequences, 15% to 20% found once; its top ten account for roughly 50%. Ophthalmopathy patients showed a Clinical Activity Score of at least 3, NOSPECS grade of at least 4 and duration under 3 months. The study excluded patients with uncontrolled infection, other autoimmune disease, pregnancy or lactation. The CDR3 extends over 15 amino acids. Losses at the gene ends were 4 bases for V and 3 bases for J; bases not matched to a gene: 3. Germline V lookup: CDR1 MGHRA, CDR2 YSYEKL. This clonotype was found a few times. The antigen is undetermined.

Input material: blood. This TCR came from a man aged 40-55 years with Graves' ophthalmopathy. The chain has TRBV4-1 and TRBJ2-2, with 9 bases lining up with TRBD1. CDR3 loop: CASSRRDRDTGELFF. CDR3 DNA sequence: TGCGCCAGCAGCCGCCGGGACAGGGACACCGGGGAGCTGTTTTTT.